This T cell receptor beta chain was obtained from a study of molecular identifiers for immune sequencing clone quantification (dated by TCRdb to between 2018 and 2020). Background on the whole study: For a replicate experiment, RNA from around 20,000 or 100,000 naive CD8 T cells was divided into five aliquots, and four of the five aliquots were sequenced. This methods study used CD8 T cells to benchmark TCR RNA copy counting and molecular-identifier clustering-based TCR repertoire sequencing (MIDCIRS).

What the authors observed across the whole study: Spiked-in Jurkat TCR RNA (approximately eleven copies' worth), which is not part of the donor repertoire, was contained in the naive libraries. Spiked-in Jurkat TCR RNA equal to a single cell's worth was reported to be detectable even within one million naive CD8 T cells. When barcode sub-clustering was omitted, TCR diversity was inflated by chimeric consensus sequences, with chimeras reaching as high as 47%. Highly expanded clone sizes could be underestimated if identical TCR molecules share a barcode. Modeling estimated about 3 recovered TCR RNA copies per cell, compared with about 10 by digital PCR, which implies 30% to 35% capture efficiency. In CMV-specific effector cells, clones with more than 20 RNA copies contained over 97% of molecules, whereas in naive cells such clones contained under 1% of molecules.

The library was built by means of PCR. Data came from an Illumina HiSeq 4000. Bulk TCR libraries were made following a previously described method, with the TCR primers given in Table S5. The Qiagen AllPrep DNA/RNA kit was used to purify total RNA. Before analysis, reads from multiple sequencing runs of one library were combined. Per the source publication's procedure: Only reads with exact TCR constant sequence were kept, trimmed to 150 nt, and grouped by their 12-nt molecular barcodes. Reads in each barcode group were sub-clustered using a 15% Levenshtein threshold, and a quality-weighted consensus sequence was built for each RNA molecule. Non-functional sequences were excluded, and lower-count sequences lying one edit away from another sequence were also excluded. Barcode sub-clusters with fewer than 20% of the maximum read count were removed, based on fitting two negative binomial distributions. The raw public reads went through TCRdb reprocessing: fastp at Q25, MiXCR clone calling, in-frame beta chains kept. Every distinct CDR3 protein forms one entry, paired with its most common genes and DNA. TCRdb's processing, not the authors' own work, is the source of the V and J calls. In all, the sample holds 65,000 to 70,000 distinct CDR3 sequences, and 15% to 20% of those were seen once. The leading ten clones occupy about 1.5% of the sample.

Trimming costs V 0 bases and J 4 bases, and their ends lie 15 bases apart. The CDR3 measures 16 amino acids from cysteine to phenylalanine. The retained sequence is limited to the CDR3, 48 bases, with the frame set at the first base. Based on the germline V gene (reference sequence), the CDR1 and CDR2 sequences are DFQATT and SNEGSKA. Libraries of naive CD8 T cells were generated from roughly 21,000 to 960,000 sorted cells, with 10%, 30% or 50% of the purified RNA used. On a BD FACSAria II, naive CD8 T cells were FACS-sorted as CD8+CD4-CCR7+CD45RA+ and collected into RLT Plus buffer. To test detection sensitivity, Jurkat RNA equal to ten TCR copies was added to samples of about 17,000-1,100,000 naive CD8 T cells. Enrichment of CD8 T cells was done with RosetteSep CD8+ T Cell Enrichment Cocktail plus Ficoll-Paque, and ACK red cell lysis came afterward. This clonotype was counted ten times or more. It has no known antigen specificity. Within one base of it there is no much larger clone, and no base qualities were kept.

The sequence is built from TRBV20-1 and TRBJ2-2; the D gene identity is not certain. This clonotype originated in a human donor in good health. Some libraries in this study had Jurkat cell RNA spiked in. Sequences were obtained from naive CD8+ T cells from blood, with Jurkat cell RNA spiked in. This specimen's cell subset or site label, interpreted: FACS-sorted CD8+CD4-CCR7+CD45RA+ naive T cells. The CDR3 reads CSAREGFGSGTGELFF. The DNA is TGCAGTGCTAGAGAGGGGTTCGGGTCGGGCACCGGGGAGCTGTTTTTT.